Shown below are 24 T cell receptor beta chains from a single sample sequenced in a study of blood T cell repertoires in COVID-19. TCRdb's copy holds only in-frame clones and misses some; the assay was immunoSEQ multiplex PCR. This table has fewer than 250,000 clones, 70% to 85% appearing once. Sequencing used PBMCs or T cells enriched from blood (not recorded which). The receptor set was obtained from a man between 60 and 75 years old who had recovered from COVID-19.

The rearrangement joins TRBV30 to TRBJ2-3; 8 bases fit TRBD2. Germline CDR1 is GTSNPN and CDR2 is SVGIG (reference sequence). The CDR3 has 14 amino acids. V was clipped by 4 bases and J by 6 bases; unmatched bases: 9. The CDR3 is CAWNRGGLEDTQYF. The CDR3 DNA follows: TGTGCCTGGAACCGGGGGGGCCTGGAGGATACGCAGTATTTT. The variable domain in full, completed from reference TRBV30 and TRBJ2-3, reads SQTIHQWPATLVQPVGSPLSLECTVEGTSNPNLYWYRQAAGRGLQLLFYSVGIGQISSEVPQNLSASRPQDRQFILSSKKLLLSDSGFYLCAWNRGGLEDTQYFGPGTRLTVL.

The chain uses TRBV5-6 and TRBJ1-2, with TRBD1 identical over 7 bases. There are 14 residues in the CDR3. Losses at the gene ends were 2 bases for V and 3 bases for J; bases not matched to a gene: 4. Looked up from germline, CDR1 is SGHDT and CDR2 is YYEEEE. The CDR3 is CASSLDDRDYGYTF. CDR3 sequence (DNA): TGTGCCAGCAGCTTAGACGACAGGGACTATGGCTACACCTTC. The variable domain in full, with the rest retrieved from reference TRBV5-6 and TRBJ1-2, is DAGVTQSPTHLIKTRGQQVTLRCSPKSGHDTVSWYQQALGQGPQFIFQYYEEEERQRGNFPDRFSGHQFPNYSSELNVNALLLGDSALYLCASSLDDRDYGYTFGSGTRLTVV.

The chain joins TRBV4-2 to TRBJ1-1; D gene unclear. The V and J ends lost 3 bases and 5 bases respectively, with 10 bases between them. CDR3 size: 13 residues. The V gene's germline CDR1 is LGHNA and CDR2 YNFKEQ. CDR3 residues: CASSHPRGTEAFF. CDR3 nucleotides: TGTGCCAGCAGCCACCCCCGGGGAACTGAAGCTTTCTTT.

This chain links TRBV24-1 with TRBJ2-2; D is unclear. Germline assignment: CDR1 KGHDR and CDR2 SFDVKD. Trimming stripped 3 bases from V and 1 base from J, with 11 bases between. This CDR3 is 16 amino acids long. The CDR3 DNA reads as TGTGCCACCAGTGATCCCTCGACGGGGAACACCGGGGAGCTGTTTTTT. This encodes CATSDPSTGNTGELFF.

This clone has a single count. The chain has TRBV12-3 or TRBV12-4 and TRBJ1-2; D not certain. This CDR3 has 13 amino acids. V was cut by 4 bases and J by 3 bases, with 9 bases left in between. CDR3 sequence reads: CASSYQEHYGYTF. In nucleotides, the CDR3 is TGTGCCAGCAGTTATCAAGAGCACTATGGCTACACCTTC.

This clone showed up just once. The chain links TRBV6-5 to TRBJ2-7; D perhaps matches TRBD1 (5 bases). The CDR3 loop spans 14 amino acids. Germline assignment: CDR1 MNHEY and CDR2 SVGAGI. V was pared by 4 bases and J by 2 bases, with 12 bases between. The CDR3 nucleotides are TGTGCCAGCAGTTTTGACCAGGGCACCTACGAGCAGTACTTC. Translated, it gives CASSFDQGTYEQYF.

The chain has TRBV5-1 and TRBJ1-2, with 7 bases matching TRBD1. Trimming at V came to 4 bases and at J to 4 bases, leaving 1 base not matched to a gene. The CDR3 length is 12 residues. CDR1 and CDR2 from the germline V gene are SGHRS and YFSETQ. In DNA, the CDR3 is TGCGCCAGCAGCGGGGACAGCTATGGCTACACCTTC. Protein sequence: CASSGDSYGYTF. Variable domain in full (rest from reference TRBV5-1 and TRBJ1-2): KAGVTQTPRYLIKTRGQQVTLSCSPISGHRSVSWYQQTPGQGLQFLFEYFSETQRNKGNFPGRFSGRQFSNSRSEMNVSTLELGDSALYLCASSGDSYGYTFGSGTRLTVV.

This chain joins TRBV19 and TRBJ2-1; 9 bases are a match to TRBD2. J lost 5 bases, V lost 3 bases, and 5 bases had no gene match. The CDR3 is made up of 15 amino acids. The germline V gene has CDR1 LNHDA and CDR2 SQIVND (reference sequence). The CDR3 nucleotides read TGTGCCAGTAGTATTTCAGCGGGGGGTCACAATGAGCAGTTCTTC. Its translation: CASSISAGGHNEQFF.

The gene calls are TRBV7-8 and TRBJ2-5; 7 bases are a match to TRBD1. V was pared by 7 bases and J by 3 bases, with 2 bases of the junction left unmatched. The CDR3 extends over 12 amino acids. Germline values: CDR1 SGHVS, CDR2 FQNEAQ. The CDR3 DNA reads as TGTGCCAGCACAGGACAGGAAGAGACCCAGTACTTC. It encodes CASTGQEETQYF.

The J gene is TRBJ1-2, the V gene TRBV2; D is ambiguous. The CDR3 totals 16 residues. The V gene lost 6 bases and the J gene lost 8 bases, with 25 bases spanning the gap. Germline-derived CDR1 and CDR2 are SNHLY and FYNNEI. The CDR3 is CASRLGYGPPGRGYTF. CDR3 coding DNA: TGTGCCAGCAGACTGGGCTATGGGCCACCTGGAAGGGGCTACACCTTC.

V and J are TRBV6-6 and TRBJ1-2; 7 bases align to TRBD1. CDR1 is MNHNY and CDR2 is SVGAGI in the germline V gene (reference sequence). The CDR3 loop spans 14 amino acids. V shed 6 bases, J shed 1 base, and the junction held 5 bases outside the gene matches. CDR3 residues: CASRSRDSNYGYTF. CDR3 DNA sequence: TGTGCCAGCAGATCACGGGACAGTAACTATGGCTACACCTTC.

This chain links TRBV19 with TRBJ1-5; no clear D gene. With 5 bases removed from V and 7 bases from J, the gap between germline ends came to 9 bases. The CDR3 has 12 amino acids. CDR1 is LNHDA and CDR2 is SQIVND in the germline V gene (reference sequence). The CDR3 loop is CASSPQLQPQHF. The CDR3, as DNA: TGTGCCAGTAGTCCTCAACTCCAGCCCCAGCATTTT. Full variable domain (missing parts from reference TRBV19 and TRBJ1-5): DGGITQSPKYLFRKEGQNVTLSCEQNLNHDAMYWYRQDPGQGLRLIYYSQIVNDFQKGDIAEGYSVSREKKESFPLTVTSAQKNPTAFYLCASSPQLQPQHFGDGTRLSIL.

V and J are TRBV11-3 and TRBJ2-7, with a tentative D call TRBD2 (5 bases). With 4 bases removed from V and 2 bases from J, the gap between germline ends came to 12 bases. From germline, CDR1 is SGHNT and CDR2 YENEEA. The CDR3 consists of 14 residues. CDR3 DNA sequence: TGTGCCAGCAGCTCTTCGCTAGCCCCCTACGAGCAGTACTTC. Its translation is CASSSSLAPYEQYF.

As for this clone: At the DNA level, this CDR3 is encoded by other sequences in the same sample as well. V usage is TRBV15 and J usage is TRBJ1-5; the D is unclear. Germline V gives CDR1 LNHNV, CDR2 YYDKDF (reference sequence). V was clipped by 0 bases and J by 7 bases, with 4 bases between them. This CDR3 contains 12 residues. The CDR3 loop reads CATSRDQQPQHF. CDR3 bases: TGTGCCACCAGCAGAGATCAACAGCCCCAGCATTTT.

The rearrangement links TRBV4-3 to TRBJ2-1, with unresolved D. V gave up 0 bases and J gave up 0 bases, with 6 bases separating them. The germline CDR1 and CDR2 sequences are LGHNA and YSLEER. This CDR3 comprises 15 residues. This chain's CDR3 is CASSQETSSYNEQFF. As DNA, the CDR3 is TGCGCCAGCAGCCAAGAAACGAGCTCCTACAATGAGCAGTTCTTC.

The chain is built from TRBV3-1 (or the pseudogene TRBV3-2) and TRBJ1-3; TRBD1 matches 7 bases. V trimming: 5 bases; J trimming: 2 bases; junction bases outside the gene matches: 15. Germline V gene sequence: CDR1 LGHDT, CDR2 YNNKEL (reference sequence). The length of the CDR3 is 18 residues. The CDR3 sequence: CASSTTETGLRPGNTIYF. In DNA, the CDR3 is TGTGCCAGCAGCACAACCGAGACAGGGCTACGTCCTGGAAACACCATATATTTT.

The rearrangement joins TRBV6-5 to TRBJ1-2, with 9 bases identical to TRBD1. CDR3 length: 15 residues. With V trimmed by 4 bases and J by 4 bases, 7 bases remained unmatched. The V gene's germline CDR1 is MNHEY and CDR2 SVGAGI. The CDR3 sequence: CASSSSRTGAYGYTF. CDR3 nucleotides: TGTGCCAGCAGTTCCTCGAGGACAGGGGCCTATGGCTACACCTTC.

This rearrangement joins TRBV5-6 to TRBJ1-2, with D possibly being TRBD1 (5 bases). This CDR3 spans 14 amino acids. Germline V gene lookup returns CDR1 SGHDT and CDR2 YYEEEE. Trimming removed 0 bases from V and 6 bases from J, with 12 bases in between. The CDR3 sequence is CASSLGAGSNGYTF. For the CDR3, the DNA is TGTGCCAGCAGCTTGGGTGCAGGGTCCAATGGCTACACCTTC.

This clone has more than one count but fewer than ten. This chain links TRBV5-1 with TRBJ1-6; TRBD1 agrees at 9 bases. With V trimmed by 3 bases and J by 1 base, 5 bases remained unmatched. Looked up from germline, CDR1 is SGHRS and CDR2 is YFSETQ. CDR3 length equals 17 residues. For the CDR3, the DNA is TGCGCCAGCAGCTCCTCGACAGGGGGTTCCTATAATTCACCCCTCCACTTT. Translating gives CASSSSTGGSYNSPLHF.

This chain uses TRBV10-3 with TRBJ1-6; 8 bases map to TRBD1. The CDR3 has 16 amino acids. Trimming removed 0 bases from V and 9 bases from J; junction bases left unmatched: 7. In germline, CDR1 is ENHRY, CDR2 SYGVKD. The CDR3 coding sequence is TGTGCCATCAGTGAGTCAGGGAGACAGGGGTCTTCACCCCTCCACTTT. Protein: CAISESGRQGSSPLHF.

This clone was observed a few times. The chain joins TRBV5-1 to TRBJ2-5; a possible D gene is TRBD2 (6 bases). Germline CDR1 SGHRS, CDR2 YFSETQ. The CDR3 sequence is 13 residues long. Trimming stripped 2 bases from V and 5 bases from J, with 10 bases between. CDR3 in amino acids: CASSFGGAETQYF. For the CDR3, the DNA is TGCGCCAGCAGCTTTGGAGGGGCCGAGACCCAGTACTTC.

The V and J genes are TRBV6-6 and TRBJ1-2, with D perhaps matching TRBD1 (6 bases). The CDR3 is made up of 12 amino acids. Germline loops: CDR1 MNHNY, CDR2 SVGAGI (reference sequence). V was trimmed by 8 bases and J by 7 bases, leaving 14 bases between them. The CDR3 DNA follows: TGTGCCAGCGACCCAAGGGGGTCTGGCTACACCTTC. Its protein product is CASDPRGSGYTF.

In the case of this clone: The junction and the germline gene differ at one end; a read error may be behind it. The J gene is TRBJ1-4, the V gene TRBV2, with 7 bases identical to TRBD1. From germline, CDR1 is SNHLY and CDR2 FYNNEI. This CDR3 is 14 amino acids long. DNA of the CDR3: TGTGCCAGCAGTGACACTCCGGTACAGGGGATAAGGGGGTTT. This sequence encodes CASSDTPVQGIRGF.

In its sample, this clone was seen a few times. The chain carries TRBV3-1 (or the pseudogene TRBV3-2) and TRBJ1-4; TRBD1 matches 10 bases. CDR3 length equals 14 residues. V shed 4 bases and J 8 bases; nucleotides not matched to a gene: 4. The germline V gene encodes CDR1 LGHDT and CDR2 YNNKEL (reference sequence). In DNA, the CDR3 is TGTGCCAGCAGCCCAGGGACAGGGGACGAAAAACTGTTTTTT. Residues: CASSPGTGDEKLFF.